This T cell receptor (beta chain) was documented in a study of molecular identifiers for immune sequencing clone quantification. Study details: In replicates, RNA from about 21,000 or 97,000 naive CD8 cells was divided five ways and four parts were sequenced.

Trimming cost V 4 bases and J 3 bases; bases outside gene matches: 14. From germline, CDR1 is MGHRA and CDR2 YSYEKL. CDR3 length: 18 residues. Sorting captured naive CD8 T cells as CD8+CD4-CCR7+CD45RA+. In TCRdb, the PCR reads were re-called with MiXCR into one record per CDR3 protein. The data show about half a million distinct CDR3 sequences, around 21% seen once. The sequence was collected from a human donor in good health. Some libraries in this study had Jurkat cell RNA spiked in. This rearrangement joins TRBV4-1 to TRBJ1-1, with TRBD1 matching over 10 bases. What was sequenced was naive CD8+ T cells from blood, with Jurkat cell RNA spiked in. The subset: FACS-sorted CD8+CD4-CCR7+CD45RA+ naive T cells. For the CDR3, the DNA is TGCGCCAGCAGCCTATTGCCGAGACAGGGGGCGAAGGACACTGAAGCTTTCTTT. Protein product: CASSLLPRQGAKDTEAFF.